This T cell receptor (beta chain) was sequenced in a study of neoadjuvant anti-PD-1 for oral cavity cancer. The table lists this clone with a count of one. Its antigen is unknown. General study results and limits: Only a few patients per response group were TCR-analyzed; validation needed. Higher pretreatment Treg/Th17 ratios tracked higher pretreatment blood clonality.

Time point indicated: after neoadjuvant nivolumab, at surgical resection. PBMCs were not maintained or expanded in culture before analysis. CDR3 size: 16 residues. Trimming cost V 5 bases and J 8 bases; bases outside gene matches: 14. The germline V gene has CDR1 MDHEN and CDR2 SYDVKM. Some clones are missing from TCRdb's copy, which holds only in-frame ones; the method was immunoSEQ multiplex PCR. The data show about 32,000 clones, just under 80% seen once. The source was PBMCs, collected after nivolumab (anti-PD-1) treatment. The origin of this receptor is a person aged 35 to 85 with oral cavity squamous cell carcinoma. The genes are TRBV28 and TRBJ1-5; 8 bases map to TRBD1. CDR3 sequence reads: CASSLPLGQVGKPQHF. The CDR3 bases are TGTGCCAGCAGTCTGCCCCTGGGACAGGTAGGGAAGCCCCAGCATTTT.